This T cell receptor beta chain was identified during a study of T cells after posttransplantation cyclophosphamide. Trimming took 2 bases from V and 0 from J, leaving 12 bases between them. The CDR3 is made up of 16 amino acids. In germline, CDR1 is MNHEY, CDR2 SVGEGT. Regarding this clone: Antigen specificity is unknown.

Busulfan-fludarabine conditioning, marrow transplant, and cyclophosphamide on days +3 and +4 were administered. Study-level points and caveats: Recipient CMV seropositivity and CMV reactivation strongly tracked TRB clonality. Donor CD8+ memory clones often dominated recipient blood repertoires at later times. Skin or GI-infiltrating T cells shared few TRB sequences with blood.

Using immunoSEQ multiplex PCR, the repertoire was profiled, and TCRdb retains in-frame clones only, with some absent. The table lists roughly 3,200 clones, with no singletons. The receptor was derived from a female patient between 60 and 69 years old who received an allogeneic stem cell transplant from a related donor and was CMV-positive. The T cells may come from the graft donor. The rearrangement joins TRBV6-2 or TRBV6-3 to TRBJ2-3; no clear D gene. Sequences were derived from PBMCs, sampled after allogeneic stem cell transplant with posttransplant cyclophosphamide. In DNA form, the CDR3 reads TGTGCCAGCAGTTACGATGCCGTAGCTAGCACAGATACGCAGTATTTT. It translates to CASSYDAVASTDTQYF.